These 9 T cell receptor beta chains originate from one sample sequenced in a study of blood T cell repertoires in COVID-19. Measured with immunoSEQ multiplex PCR; TCRdb has only the in-frame clones, and not every one. The repertoire holds about 86,000 clones, approximately 79% seen once, with roughly 10% in the top ten. Sequencing was done on a sample of peripheral blood. Source of these receptors: a man between 65 and 80 years old with acute or convalescent COVID-19.

This clone was observed a handful of times. The CDR3 DNA reads TGTGCCAGCAGCTTGGGTCCCGGGTGGGAGCAGTACGTC. It yields the protein CASSLGPGWEQYV. The V call is TRBV5-6, the J call TRBJ2-7; the D is unclear. Trimming shortened V by 0 bases and J by 7 bases, and 11 bases separated the two germline ends. This CDR3 comprises 13 residues. Per germline, CDR1 SGHDT and CDR2 YYEEEE.

The chain uses TRBV19 and TRBJ1-6; 7 bases match TRBD1. V trimming: 6 bases; J trimming: 7 bases; junction bases outside the gene matches: 15. Germline loops: CDR1 LNHDA, CDR2 SQIVND (reference sequence). This CDR3 is 17 amino acids long. The CDR3 DNA reads as TGTGCCAGTAGCTCCTTATCCGGGACAGCTCCGAATTCACCCCTCCACTTT. Protein product: CASSSLSGTAPNSPLHF.

The genes are TRBV2 and TRBJ2-5; perhaps TRBD2 as D (6 bases). The CDR3 consists of 14 residues. V lost 6 bases and J 3 bases, leaving 14 bases between the germline ends. The germline gives CDR1 SNHLY, CDR2 FYNNEI. The CDR3 nucleotides are TGTGCCAGCAGACCTGAGCGGGCTGAAGAGACCCAGTACTTC. Protein sequence: CASRPERAEETQYF.

The rearrangement links TRBV10-1 to TRBJ2-5; D perhaps matches TRBD2 (6 bases). In germline, CDR1 is WNHNN, CDR2 SYGVQD (reference sequence). Trimming stripped 0 bases from V and 2 bases from J, with 16 bases between. CDR3 length equals 17 residues. The CDR3 is CASSESSPGGFQETQYF. CDR3 sequence (DNA): TGCGCCAGCAGTGAGTCGAGCCCCGGGGGTTTTCAAGAGACCCAGTACTTC.

The rearrangement links TRBV19 to TRBJ2-2; D unclear. CDR3 size: 14 residues. The germline V gene has CDR1 LNHDA and CDR2 SQIVND (reference sequence). V dropped 5 bases and J dropped 0 bases, with 7 bases sitting between them. The CDR3 sequence is CASSQNANTGELFF. The CDR3 DNA reads TGTGCCAGTAGTCAGAACGCGAACACCGGGGAGCTGTTTTTT.

This rearrangement joins TRBV9 to TRBJ2-7, with 10 bases lining up with TRBD2. This CDR3 is 13 amino acids long. Germline CDR1 and CDR2: SGDLS and YYNGEE. CDR3: CAKGGLATHEQYF. CDR3 nucleotide sequence: TGTGCTAAGGGGGGACTAGCGACCCACGAGCAGTACTTC.

The V and J genes are TRBV7-8 and TRBJ2-3; 9 nucleotides match TRBD2. Germline CDR1 and CDR2: SGHVS and FQNEAQ. V gave up 3 bases and J gave up 3 bases; unmatched junction bases: 1. The CDR3 spans 14 residues. This CDR3 is CASSLAGGTDTQYF. The CDR3 DNA reads TGTGCCAGCAGCTTGGCGGGGGGGACAGATACGCAGTATTTT.

This rearrangement joins TRBV5-4 to TRBJ1-3; possibly TRBD1 for D (5 bases). Trimming took off 1 base at V and 4 bases at J, with 6 bases between the two ends. The germline V gene encodes CDR1 SGHNT and CDR2 YYREEE (reference sequence). The CDR3 has 13 residues. The CDR3 is CASSLQGGNTIYF. For the CDR3, the DNA is TGTGCCAGCAGCTTGCAGGGAGGAAACACCATATATTTT.

The V gene is TRBV27, the J gene TRBJ1-5, with 9 bases lining up with TRBD1. CDR1 MNHEY and CDR2 SMNVEV come from the germline V gene (reference sequence). The J segment lost 5 bases and the V segment lost 4 bases, leaving 0 bases of the junction unmatched. CDR3 length: 13 amino acids. DNA for the CDR3: TGTGCCAGCAGTTGGACAGGGGATCAGCCCCAGCATTTT. It is translated as CASSWTGDQPQHF.